The clone carrying this T cell receptor (beta chain) was counted only a few times. The target antigen is unknown. Noted treatment: oral pan-JAK inhibitor, 5-10 mg twice daily. This CDR3 comprises 16 residues. Germline V gene lookup returns CDR1 SEHNR and CDR2 FQNEAQ (reference sequence). The V segment lost 1 base and the J segment 3 bases; nucleotides outside the gene matches: 4. The data are from a study of CD8+ T cells in alopecia areata. Study conclusions and caveats: Clarity of TCR sharing across patients fell short of that in mice, possibly HLA-related. Normal scalp showed lower clonality than lesional scalp, especially alopecia totalis/universalis.

Sequencing used cDNA as its template, made by extracting RNA and reverse transcribing it. The data were produced by immunoSEQ multiplex PCR, yet TCRdb's version contains in-frame clones alone and is incomplete. In the table there are 130,000 or so clones, approximately 86% of which are singletons. The sequence came from a human donor with alopecia areata. This chain connects TRBV7-9 to TRBJ2-2; 8 bases agree with TRBD1. This specimen was CD8+ T cells sorted from blood, taken at week 4, from a patient treated with tofacitinib. The CDR3 DNA reads TGTGCCAGCAGCTTAGTTGGGACAGGATACACCGGGGAGCTGTTTTTT. Translating gives CASSLVGTGYTGELFF.